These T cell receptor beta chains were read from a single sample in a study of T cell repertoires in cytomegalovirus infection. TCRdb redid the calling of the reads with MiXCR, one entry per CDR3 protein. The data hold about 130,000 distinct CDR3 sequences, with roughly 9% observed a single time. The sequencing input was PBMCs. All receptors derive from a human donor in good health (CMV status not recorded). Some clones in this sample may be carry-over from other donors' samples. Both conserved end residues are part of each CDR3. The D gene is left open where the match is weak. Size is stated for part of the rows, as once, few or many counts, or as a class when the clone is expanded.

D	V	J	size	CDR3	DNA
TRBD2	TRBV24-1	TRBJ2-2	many	CATSDRQRGSNGELFF	TGTGCCACCAGTGATCGCCAGCGGGGGAGTAACGGGGAGCTGTTTTTT
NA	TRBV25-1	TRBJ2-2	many	CASMVLGNTGELFF	TGTGCCAGCATGGTACTCGGGAACACCGGGGAGCTGTTTTTT
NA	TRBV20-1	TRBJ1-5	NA	CSARSAEGRGQPQHF	TGCAGTGCTAGATCAGCGGAGGGCCGCGGGCAGCCCCAGCATTTT
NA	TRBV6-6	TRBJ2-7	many	CASRKKSLGEQYF	TGTGCCAGCAGAAAGAAGTCCTTGGGCGAGCAGTACTTC
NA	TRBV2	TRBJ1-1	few	CAGKYRLNTEAFF	TGTGCAGGGAAGTACAGGTTGAACACTGAAGCTTTCTTT
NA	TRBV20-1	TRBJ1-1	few	CSAPGLQMNTEAFF	TGCAGTGCGCCGGGACTGCAAATGAACACTGAAGCTTTCTTT
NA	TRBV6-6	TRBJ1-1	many	CASIPGGGANTEAFF	TGTGCCAGCATCCCGGGGGGGGGTGCGAACACTGAAGCTTTCTTT
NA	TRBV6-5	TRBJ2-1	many	CASSTGPWGGGNEQFF	TGTGCCAGCAGCACCGGGCCCTGGGGAGGAGGCAATGAGCAGTTCTTC
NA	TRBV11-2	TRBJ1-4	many	CASSLSASTEKLFF	TGTGCCAGCAGCTTGTCGGCCTCGACCGAAAAACTGTTTTTT
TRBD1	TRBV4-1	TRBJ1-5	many	CASSRYYRGDSNQPQHF	TGCGCCAGCAGTCGCTACTACAGGGGGGATAGCAATCAGCCCCAGCATTTT
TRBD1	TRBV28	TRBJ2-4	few	CASSFLGQAKNIQYF	TGTGCCAGCAGTTTTCTGGGACAGGCCAAAAACATTCAGTACTTC
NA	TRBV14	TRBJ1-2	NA	CASSQDLTASYGYTF	TGTGCCAGCAGCCAAGACCTGACAGCGTCCTATGGCTACACCTTC
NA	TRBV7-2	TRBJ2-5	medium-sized	CASSLSLGEPNKETQYF	TGTGCCAGCAGCTTATCTCTGGGGGAGCCTAATAAAGAGACCCAGTACTTC
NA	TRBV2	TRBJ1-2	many	CASSTSAGYTF	TGTGCCAGCAGTACCAGCGCAGGCTACACCTTC
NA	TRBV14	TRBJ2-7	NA	CASSLGALYEQYF	TGTGCCAGCAGCCTCGGGGCTCTCTACGAGCAGTACTTC
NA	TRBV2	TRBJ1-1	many	CASSPWGTEAFF	TGTGCCAGCAGTCCCTGGGGTACTGAAGCTTTCTTT
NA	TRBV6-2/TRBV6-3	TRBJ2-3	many	CASSYAGLSTDTQYF	TGTGCCAGCAGTTACGCGGGGCTAAGCACAGATACGCAGTATTTT
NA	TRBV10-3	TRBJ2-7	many	CAIGRSYEQYF	TGTGCCATAGGACGGTCCTACGAGCAGTACTTC
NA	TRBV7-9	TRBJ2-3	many	CASSRPPWTGTDTQYF	TGTGCCAGCAGCCGCCCGCCTTGGACAGGCACAGATACGCAGTATTTT
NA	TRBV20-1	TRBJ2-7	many	CSARDTDPSGGYEQYF	TGCAGTGCTAGAGATACGGACCCTTCTGGGGGCTACGAGCAGTACTTC
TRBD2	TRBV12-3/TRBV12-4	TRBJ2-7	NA	CASSSRAGGRYEQYF	TGTGCCAGCAGTTCCAGAGCGGGGGGACGTTACGAGCAGTACTTC
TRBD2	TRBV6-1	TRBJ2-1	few	CASRNNGLAEDEQFF	TGTGCCAGCAGGAACAACGGGCTAGCGGAGGATGAGCAGTTCTTC
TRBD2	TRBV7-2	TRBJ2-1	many	CASSRGGNYNEQFF	TGTGCCAGCTCCCGCGGGGGTAACTACAATGAGCAGTTCTTC
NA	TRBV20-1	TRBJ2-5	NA	CSAPWRGETQYF	TGCAGTGCACCCTGGCGGGGAGAGACCCAGTACTTC
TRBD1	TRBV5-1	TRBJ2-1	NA	CASSVGQAAVWKQFF	TGCGCCAGCAGCGTGGGACAGGCAGCAGTTTGGAAGCAGTTCTTC
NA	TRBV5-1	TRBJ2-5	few	CASSLDGLETQYF	TGCGCCAGCAGCTTGGATGGGCTCGAGACCCAGTACTTC
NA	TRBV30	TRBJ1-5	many	CAWSGILSNQPQHF	TGTGCCTGGAGTGGCATCCTTAGCAATCAGCCCCAGCATTTT
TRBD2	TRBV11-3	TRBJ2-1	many	CASSYGSSGGNEQFF	TGTGCCAGCAGCTACGGTTCTAGCGGGGGTAATGAGCAGTTCTTC
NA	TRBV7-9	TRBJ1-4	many	CASSGGEFKEKLFF	TGTGCCAGCAGCGGCGGGGAGTTTAAAGAAAAACTGTTTTTT
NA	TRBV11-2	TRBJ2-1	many	CASSLHYEQFF	TGTGCCAGCAGCCTTCACTATGAGCAGTTCTTC
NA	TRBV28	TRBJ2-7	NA	CAGSLGPSEGSYEQYF	TGTGCCGGCAGTTTAGGCCCTTCGGAGGGCTCCTACGAGCAGTACTTC
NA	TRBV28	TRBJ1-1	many	CASSLLSVIEAFF	TGTGCCAGCAGTTTATTAAGCGTGATTGAAGCTTTCTTT
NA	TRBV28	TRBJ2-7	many	CASSPTGSATYEQYF	TGTGCCAGCAGTCCCACGGGCTCTGCAACCTACGAGCAGTACTTC
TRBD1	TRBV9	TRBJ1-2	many	CASSQGQDYGYTF	TGTGCCAGCAGCCAGGGACAGGACTATGGCTACACCTTC
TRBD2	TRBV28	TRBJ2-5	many	CATVAGPGSQYF	TGTGCCACGGTAGCGGGTCCGGGGTCCCAGTACTTC
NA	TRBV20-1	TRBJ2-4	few	CSARAGVGIQYF	TGCAGTGCTAGGGCCGGGGTTGGCATTCAGTACTTC
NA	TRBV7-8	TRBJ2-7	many	CASSSSYDEQYF	TGTGCCAGCAGCTCTTCTTACGACGAGCAGTACTTC
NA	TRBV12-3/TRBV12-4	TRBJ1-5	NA	CASSLGSGNQPQHF	TGTGCCAGCAGTCTGGGATCAGGCAATCAGCCCCAGCATTTT
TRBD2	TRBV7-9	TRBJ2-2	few	CASSSSWEGTTGELFF	TGTGCCAGCAGCTCGTCATGGGAGGGTACCACCGGGGAGCTGTTTTTT
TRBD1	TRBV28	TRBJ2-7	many	CASTQGGASRYEQYF	TGTGCCAGCACCCAAGGGGGCGCGTCCCGCTACGAGCAGTACTTC
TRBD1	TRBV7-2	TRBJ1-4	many	CASSLGGTVNEKLFF	TGTGCCAGCAGCTTAGGGGGGACAGTTAATGAAAAACTGTTTTTT
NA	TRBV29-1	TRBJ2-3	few	CSVGGEVLTTTDTQYF	TGCAGCGTTGGGGGGGAGGTCCTAACGACCACAGATACGCAGTATTTT
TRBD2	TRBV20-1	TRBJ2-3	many	CSAFSGVGADTQYF	TGCAGTGCTTTCAGCGGGGTGGGCGCAGATACGCAGTATTTT
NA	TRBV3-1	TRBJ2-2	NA	CASSHQDWGNTGELFF	TGTGCCAGCAGCCACCAGGACTGGGGGAACACCGGGGAGCTGTTTTTT
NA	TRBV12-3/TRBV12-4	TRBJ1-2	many	CASSLVVGVGGYTF	TGTGCCAGCAGTTTGGTTGTGGGTGTGGGTGGCTACACCTTC
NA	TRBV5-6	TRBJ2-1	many	CASSGDIGSSYNEQFF	TGTGCCAGCAGTGGGGACATCGGGAGCTCTTACAATGAGCAGTTCTTC
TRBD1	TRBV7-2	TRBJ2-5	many	CASSPRTGGETQYF	TGTGCCAGCAGCCCCCGGACAGGGGGCGAGACCCAGTACTTC
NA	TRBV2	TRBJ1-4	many	CASKDGQGGEKLFF	TGTGCCAGCAAGGACGGGCAGGGAGGAGAAAAACTGTTTTTT
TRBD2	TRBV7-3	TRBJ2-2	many	CASSLTSGAITGELFF	TGTGCCAGCAGCTTAACTAGCGGGGCCATTACCGGGGAGCTGTTTTTT
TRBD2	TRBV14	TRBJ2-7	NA	CASSQGLAGPYEQYF	TGTGCCAGCAGCCAAGGTCTAGCGGGCCCCTACGAGCAGTACTTC